This passage covers 4 T cell receptor beta chains from one sample sequenced in a study of identical twins. TCRdb reprocessed the 5' RACE reads with MiXCR, giving one entry per CDR3 protein. The table lists more than 1.5 million distinct CDR3 sequences, around a third of them singletons. Sequences were obtained from cord blood. The receptors stem from a newborn girl in good health.

This chain links TRBV15 with TRBJ2-7, with no clear D. Germline V gene data show CDR1 as LNHNV and CDR2 as YYDKDF (reference sequence). Trimming left V 5 bases short and J 3 bases short, with 11 bases between. The CDR3 has 13 amino acids. The CDR3 region is CATSGISFYEQYF. As DNA, the CDR3 is TGTGCCACCAGCGGAATCTCCTTCTACGAGCAGTACTTC.

The chain carries TRBV12-3 or TRBV12-4 and TRBJ1-1; perhaps TRBD1 as D (6 bases). V lost 5 bases to trimming and J lost 1 base, with 14 bases between them. The CDR3 runs 15 residues. The CDR3 spells CASSPSWGQNTEAFF. The CDR3 DNA follows: TGTGCCAGCAGTCCTAGCTGGGGACAGAACACTGAAGCTTTCTTT.

The chain recombines TRBV4-1 with TRBJ2-1; D may be TRBD1 or TRBD2 (5 bases each). CDR1 and CDR2 (germline): MGHRA, YSYEKL. The V end lost 1 base, the J end lost 0 bases, and 22 bases lay between the germline ends. The CDR3 is 20 amino acids. CDR3 region: CASSQVGVGEGWSSYNEQFF. CDR3 nucleotide sequence: TGCGCCAGCAGCCAAGTTGGAGTGGGAGAGGGGTGGAGCTCCTACAATGAGCAGTTCTTC.

This clonotype was counted a few times. The chain links TRBV4-2 to TRBJ1-5; D not certain. This CDR3 contains 17 residues. CDR1 and CDR2 (germline): LGHNA, YNFKEQ. V lost 5 bases to trimming and J lost 0 bases, with 17 bases between them. The CDR3 reads CASSERTSGYSNQPQHF. CDR3 bases: TGTGCCAGCAGCGAAAGAACTTCGGGGTATAGCAATCAGCCCCAGCATTTT.